A single sample is the source of the 17 T cell receptor beta chains below, sequenced in a study of blood T cells in healthy people across ages. The authors ran a second PCR of roughly 6 to 12 cycles using a sample-barcoded 5' primer and a J-beta primer mix. TCRdb itself ran the 5' RACE reads through MiXCR, one entry per CDR3 protein. The sample lists hundreds of thousands of distinct CDR3 sequences, approximately 30% occurring once. Material for sequencing was blood. All receptors come from an elderly woman in good health.

This chain joins TRBV9 and TRBJ1-1; 8 nucleotides agree with TRBD1. Losses at the gene ends were 4 bases for V and 1 base for J; bases not matched to a gene: 15. Germline lookup yields CDR1 SGDLS and CDR2 YYNGEE. This CDR3 contains 18 residues. The CDR3 sequence is CASSNLTRTGRGNTEAFF. The CDR3 DNA reads TGTGCCAGCAGCAATCTAACTCGGACAGGGCGAGGGAACACTGAAGCTTTCTTT.

This clonotype came up many times. The chain links TRBV6-6 to TRBJ2-7; either TRBD1 or TRBD2 may fit D (5 bases each). The germline V gene has CDR1 MNHNY and CDR2 SVGAGI (reference sequence). V was shortened by 8 bases and J by 3 bases, with 17 bases between the two germline ends. The CDR3 consists of 14 residues. Here the CDR3 DNA reads TGTGCCAGCCAAGACCCGGGACGGAGCTACGAGCAGTACTTC. Translating gives CASQDPGRSYEQYF.

This clonotype was found many times. The J gene is TRBJ1-2, the V gene TRBV2; 8 bases match TRBD1. Germline values: CDR1 SNHLY, CDR2 FYNNEI. The CDR3 extends over 16 amino acids. With 6 bases clipped from V and 7 bases from J, the junction kept 16 bases outside the gene matches. The DNA of the CDR3 is TGTGCCAGCAGAGGACAGGGAGGCGTTTCTGTGGCTGGCTACACCTTC. Protein: CASRGQGGVSVAGYTF.

This chain uses TRBV9 with TRBJ2-7; D perhaps matches TRBD2 (6 bases). With 4 bases removed from V and 0 bases from J, the gap between germline ends came to 14 bases. The CDR3 consists of 15 residues. In germline, CDR1 is SGDLS, CDR2 YYNGEE. Here the CDR3 reads CASSKTERASYEQYF. The CDR3 DNA reads TGTGCCAGCAGCAAAACCGAGCGGGCCTCCTACGAGCAGTACTTC.

The chain uses TRBV28 and TRBJ1-5; D remains ambiguous. Trimming removed 4 bases from V and 0 bases from J, with 13 bases in between. The CDR3 runs to 16 residues. Germline CDR1 is MDHEN and CDR2 is SYDVKM. The CDR3 here is CASSSYPADSNQPQHF. CDR3 DNA sequence: TGTGCCAGCAGTTCTTATCCGGCCGATAGCAATCAGCCCCAGCATTTT.

This chain links TRBV12-3 or TRBV12-4 with TRBJ2-3; 9 bases map to TRBD2. V shed 6 bases and J 11 bases; nucleotides not matched to a gene: 18. The CDR3 loop spans 16 amino acids. In DNA form, the CDR3 reads TGTGCCAGCAGCCCCGCGGGGCGGGGGGGCACAGATGTGCAGTATTTT. Amino acid sequence: CASSPAGRGGTDVQYF.

This clonotype was observed many times. The chain uses TRBV5-1 and TRBJ2-1; 11 bases map to TRBD2. There are 15 residues in the CDR3. Unmatched junction bases numbered 6, after V lost 6 bases and J lost 4 bases. Germline V gene data show CDR1 as SGHRS and CDR2 as YFSETQ. The CDR3 region has the DNA TGCGCCAGCAAACGACTAGCGGGGACTTACAATGAGCAGTTCTTC. This codes for CASKRLAGTYNEQFF.

This clonotype was counted at least ten times. The gene calls are TRBV7-6 and TRBJ2-5, with no clear D. The ends were cut back, 1 base at V and 3 bases at J, with 6 bases in the middle. Germline V gives CDR1 SGHVS, CDR2 FNYEAQ. CDR3 length: 13 residues. The CDR3 region is CASSLGAKETQYF. The CDR3 nucleotides read TGTGCCAGCAGCTTAGGGGCCAAAGAGACCCAGTACTTC.

This clonotype was recorded at least ten times. This chain joins TRBV21-1 and TRBJ2-5. TRBV21-1 is a documented pseudogene. This CDR3 comprises 12 residues. The CDR3 protein is CASSKSQETQYF. The CDR3 region has the DNA TGTGCCAGCAGCAAGTCCCAAGAGACCCAGTACTTC.

Comments on this clonotype: This may come from a read error, since a much larger clone is one base off. CDR3 DNA sequence: TGTGCCAGCAGCTCGCCTCAGGAGGGGCAGAATGAAAAACGGTTTTTT. Amino acid sequence: CASSSPQEGQNEKRFF. The genes are TRBV7-6 and TRBJ1-4, with D possibly being TRBD1 (5 bases). The CDR3 loop spans 16 amino acids. The germline CDR1 and CDR2 sequences are SGHVS and FNYEAQ.

In this sample, this clonotype turned up many times. The CDR3 DNA follows: TGCAGTGCGGGGAGAGGCGGACGCCTCAATGAGCAGTTCTTC. This sequence encodes CSAGRGGRLNEQFF. The chain employs TRBV20-1 and TRBJ2-1; D possibly corresponds to TRBD2 (5 bases). The CDR3 sequence is 14 residues long. V lost 6 bases to trimming and J lost 6 bases, with 18 bases between them. Germline lookup yields CDR1 DFQATT and CDR2 SNEGSKA (reference sequence).

This clonotype occurred many times. The chain joins TRBV6-6 to TRBJ1-6, with D hard to call. This CDR3 is 14 amino acids long. V lost 4 bases and J 14 bases, leaving 18 bases between the germline ends. Germline V gene sequence: CDR1 MNHNY, CDR2 SVGAGI (reference sequence). This CDR3 reads CASSSGRQLSSLHF. CDR3 sequence (DNA): TGTGCCAGCAGTTCCGGACGGCAGCTCTCATCCCTCCACTTT.

The sample holds a few counts of this clonotype. One base away lies a much larger clone, so this may be a sequencing read error. The gene calls are TRBV29-1 and TRBJ2-5; D gene unclear. With 4 bases removed from V and 11 bases from J, the gap between germline ends came to 20 bases. Germline CDR1 is SQVTM and CDR2 is ANQGSEA. This CDR3 is built from 13 residues. Written as DNA, the CDR3 is TGCAGCGTTGCTCAGAAGGTGAACAATGAGCAGTACTTC. It codes for CSVAQKVNNEQYF.

In this sample, this clonotype turned up a few times. The chain joins TRBV28 to TRBJ1-2; 9 nucleotides line up with TRBD1. With V trimmed by 6 bases and J by 7 bases, 9 bases remained unmatched. CDR3 length equals 14 residues. CDR1 and CDR2 from the germline V gene are MDHEN and SYDVKM. The CDR3 nucleotides are TGTGCCAGCAGATCCGGGACAGGGCCTTTTGGCTACACCTTC. The encoded protein is CASRSGTGPFGYTF.

This clonotype was counted at least ten times. The chain combines TRBV7-3 with TRBJ2-7; the D gene is possibly TRBD1 (6 bases). The CDR3 totals 14 residues. Per germline, CDR1 SGHTA and CDR2 FQGTGA. V lost 6 bases and J lost 2, with 14 bases in between. CDR3 in DNA: TGTGCCAGCAGTCTCGGGACAAGTCCCTACGAGCAGTACTTC. Translated, it gives CASSLGTSPYEQYF.

This clonotype was counted a few times. A read error is possible here, since a much larger clone lies one base away. The rearrangement uses TRBV7-2 and TRBJ2-5; D is undetermined. Near its end, the DNA agrees better with TRBJ2-7, so the J call may be wrong. CDR1 and CDR2 from the germline V gene are SGHTA and FQGNSA. This CDR3 has 12 amino acids. Here the CDR3 DNA reads TGTGCCAGCAGCCCGCCCTTCCGCGAGCAGTACTTC. Its translation is CASSPPFREQYF.

This clonotype was seen more than once but under ten times. J is TRBJ2-3 and V is TRBV5-6, with unresolved D. Per the germline V gene, CDR1 is SGHDT and CDR2 is YYEEEE. CDR3 length equals 13 residues. V gave up 6 bases and J gave up 4 bases, with 12 bases separating them. The CDR3 DNA sequence: TGTGCCAGCAACCCACAAAGGGCAGATACGCAGTATTTT. Its translation is CASNPQRADTQYF.